This T cell receptor beta chain came from a study of control samples from healthy donors and cancer patients. The V gene's germline CDR1 is MGHDK and CDR2 SYGVNS. CDR3 size: 15 residues. Trimming removed 1 base at V and 6 bases at J, with 12 bases between. Generated by immunoSEQ multiplex PCR, the TCRdb table keeps only in-frame clones and is missing some. This table holds 99,000 or so clones, 83% found once. This sequence originates from a woman aged 50 to 60 in good health. Material for sequencing was blood. This chain joins TRBV25-1 and TRBJ2-2; D is unresolved. The CDR3 here is CASSESPAPPGELFF. The CDR3 DNA sequence: TGTGCCAGCAGTGAATCCCCCGCCCCCCCCGGGGAGCTGTTTTTT.